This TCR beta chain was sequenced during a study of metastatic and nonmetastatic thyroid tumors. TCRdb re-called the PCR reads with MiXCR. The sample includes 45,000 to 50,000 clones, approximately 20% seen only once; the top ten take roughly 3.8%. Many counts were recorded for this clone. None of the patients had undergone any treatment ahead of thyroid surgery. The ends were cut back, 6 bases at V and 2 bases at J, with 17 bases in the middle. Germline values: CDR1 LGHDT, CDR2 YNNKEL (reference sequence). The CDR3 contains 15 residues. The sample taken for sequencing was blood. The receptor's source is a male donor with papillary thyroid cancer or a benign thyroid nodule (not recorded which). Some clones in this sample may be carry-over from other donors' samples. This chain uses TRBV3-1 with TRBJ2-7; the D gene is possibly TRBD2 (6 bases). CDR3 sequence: CASSPGGSVAYEQYF. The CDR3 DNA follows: TGTGCCAGCAGTCCTGGAGGGTCTGTCGCCTACGAGCAGTACTTC.